The 26 T cell receptor beta chains in this list originate from one sample, sequenced in a study of identifying expanded T cells in peripheral blood. Measured with immunoSEQ multiplex PCR; TCRdb has only the in-frame clones, and not every one. The sample carries 45,000 to 75,000 clones, around 81% recorded once. The sequencing sample was made of blood. Every receptor here comes from a person aged 18 to 75 in good health.

This sequence joins TRBV4-2 and TRBJ1-5; D is ambiguous. The CDR3 has 14 residues. The germline V gene has CDR1 LGHNA and CDR2 YNFKEQ. With 3 bases removed from V and 0 bases from J, the gap between germline ends came to 6 bases. CDR3 sequence reads: CASSQGNSNQPQHF. CDR3 nucleotides: TGTGCCAGCAGCCAGGGTAATAGCAATCAGCCCCAGCATTTT.

The chain uses TRBV19 and TRBJ1-2; TRBD1 is a possible D gene (5 bases). Germline V gene data show CDR1 as LNHDA and CDR2 as SQIVND (reference sequence). The CDR3 sequence is 15 residues long. The ends were cut back, 3 bases at V and 4 bases at J, with 15 bases in the middle. The CDR3 sequence: CASSIYSGTSYGYTF. The CDR3 coding sequence is TGTGCCAGTAGTATTTACTCAGGGACGAGCTATGGCTACACCTTC.

The chain combines TRBV11-2 with TRBJ2-7; 10 bases are shared with TRBD1. The CDR3 covers 17 residues. Germline V gene sequence: CDR1 SGHAT, CDR2 FQNNGV. Trimming at V came to 1 base and at J to 0 bases, leaving 6 bases not matched to a gene. CDR3 nucleotide sequence: TGTGCCAGCAGCTTAGGGGTCGGGACAGGGGACTCCTACGAGCAGTACGTC. This encodes CASSLGVGTGDSYEQYV.

The chain joins TRBV20-1 to TRBJ1-1; no reliable D call. The CDR3 is made up of 11 amino acids. Germline CDR1 and CDR2: DFQATT and SNEGSKA (reference sequence). This CDR3 reads CTGRRNTEAFF. The CDR3 DNA follows: TGCACGGGAAGGCGGAACACTGAAGCTTTCTTT.

This clone was found many times. The chain joins TRBV5-1 to TRBJ1-1; the D gene is possibly TRBD1 (5 bases). CDR3 length: 16 residues. The germline CDR1 and CDR2 sequences are SGHRS and YFSETQ. Trimming left V 4 bases short and J 4 bases short, with 20 bases between. The CDR3 coding sequence is TGCGCCAGCAGCCCACGAGGAGGGGCGGGGGGCACTGAAGCTTTCTTT. Its translation: CASSPRGGAGGTEAFF.

This clone appeared a few times. This chain connects TRBV9 to TRBJ2-2; D not certain. V was shortened by 0 bases and J by 4 bases, with 4 bases between the two germline ends. The CDR3 is made up of 13 amino acids. Germline loops: CDR1 SGDLS, CDR2 YYNGEE. CDR3 nucleotides: TGTGCCAGCAGCGTAGGGGTCACCGGGGAGCTGTTTTTT. Translating it yields CASSVGVTGELFF.

The CDR3 region has the DNA TGTGCCAGCAGTGCCCCCCGGCGCAATGAGCAGTTCTTC. Residues: CASSAPRRNEQFF. The genes are TRBV28 and TRBJ2-1; no clear D. Germline CDR1 and CDR2: MDHEN and SYDVKM. The CDR3 is 13 amino acids. Trimming removed 5 bases at V and 6 bases at J, with 11 bases between.

The V and J genes are TRBV5-8 and TRBJ2-7; possibly TRBD1 or TRBD2 for D (6 bases each). Germline V gene data show CDR1 as SGHTS and CDR2 as YDEGEE. With 4 bases removed from V and 2 bases from J, the gap between germline ends came to 16 bases. The CDR3 spans 15 residues. The chain's CDR3 is CASSPGAGVAYEQYF. CDR3 DNA sequence: TGTGCCAGCAGCCCGGGGGCAGGGGTAGCCTACGAGCAGTACTTC.

V usage is TRBV29-1 and J usage is TRBJ1-1; TRBD1 might be the D (6 bases). This CDR3 spans 16 amino acids. V was cut by 3 bases and J by 0 bases, with 17 bases left in between. Looked up from germline, CDR1 is SQVTM and CDR2 is ANQGSEA. CDR3 sequence: CSVDHDSYRVNTEAFF. The CDR3 region has the DNA TGCAGCGTTGATCATGACTCGTACAGGGTGAACACTGAAGCTTTCTTT.

The gene calls are TRBV28 and TRBJ1-5; no definite D call. The CDR3 consists of 12 residues. Germline V gives CDR1 MDHEN, CDR2 SYDVKM. The V end was cut by 6 bases, the J end by 7 bases, with 10 bases between. The CDR3 loop reads CASSSGHQPQHF. The CDR3 nucleotides are TGTGCCAGCAGCTCCGGGCACCAGCCCCAGCATTTT.

This chain connects TRBV9 to TRBJ2-7; TRBD1 agrees at 10 bases. Germline loops: CDR1 SGDLS, CDR2 YYNGEE. The V gene end was trimmed by 7 bases and the J gene end by 3 bases; junction bases not matched to a gene: 1. The CDR3 sequence is 12 residues long. CDR3 nucleotide sequence: TGTGCCAGCGGGACAGGGGACTACGAGCAGTACTTC. Protein: CASGTGDYEQYF.

The chain uses TRBV5-1 and TRBJ1-2; 9 nucleotides agree with TRBD1. This CDR3 is built from 15 residues. The V gene end was trimmed by 0 bases and the J gene end by 3 bases; junction bases not matched to a gene: 3. Per the germline V gene, CDR1 is SGHRS and CDR2 is YFSETQ. CDR3 region: CASSLGDRADYGYTF. The DNA of the CDR3 is TGCGCCAGCAGCTTGGGGGACAGGGCCGACTATGGCTACACCTTC.

This clone showed up just a few times. The CDR3 spells CASGRARQETQYF. The CDR3 nucleotides read TGTGCCAGTGGTAGGGCTAGACAAGAGACCCAGTACTTC. The J gene is TRBJ2-5, the V gene TRBV27; no reliable D call. Germline CDR1 reads MNHEY; CDR2 reads SMNVEV (reference sequence). The CDR3 runs 13 residues. Trimming stripped 9 bases from V and 2 bases from J, with 13 bases between.

J is TRBJ2-1 and V is TRBV4-1; 14 nucleotides agree with TRBD2. Germline V lookup: CDR1 MGHRA, CDR2 YSYEKL. The CDR3 has 18 residues. The J segment lost 7 bases and the V segment lost 0 bases, leaving 8 bases of the junction unmatched. CDR3 in DNA: TGCGCCAGCAGCCAAGATACGACTAGCGGGGGGGTTTTTAATGAGCAGTTCTTC. Protein sequence: CASSQDTTSGGVFNEQFF.

The rearrangement joins TRBV6-6 to TRBJ2-6; 7 bases fit TRBD1. Germline values: CDR1 MNHNY, CDR2 SVGAGI (reference sequence). The CDR3 is 15 residues long. Trimming cost V 5 bases and J 2 bases; bases outside gene matches: 3. The CDR3 bases are TGTGCCAGCAGTGACCAGGGGGCTGGGGCCAACGTCCTGACTTTC. It specifies CASSDQGAGANVLTF.

The V gene is TRBV7-9, the J gene TRBJ2-4; 8 bases agree with TRBD1. Trimming at V came to 1 base and at J to 2 bases, leaving 4 bases not matched to a gene. Germline lookup yields CDR1 SEHNR and CDR2 FQNEAQ (reference sequence). This CDR3 has 16 residues. The CDR3 DNA reads as TGTGCCAGCAGCTTAGGACAGGGGAATACCAAAAACATTCAGTACTTC. It encodes CASSLGQGNTKNIQYF.

The V call is TRBV5-4, the J call TRBJ2-5; D is ambiguous. The CDR3 has 14 amino acids. CDR1 and CDR2 (germline): SGHNT, YYREEE (reference sequence). V dropped 4 bases and J dropped 5 bases, with 15 bases sitting between them. The CDR3 nucleotides are TGTGCCAGCAGCGTACCTCCGTTGCGGGAGACCCAGTACTTC. It encodes CASSVPPLRETQYF.

In this sample, this clone turned up a few times. The CDR3: CAIREGGAGNQPQHF. CDR3 nucleotide sequence: TGTGCCATCAGGGAAGGGGGCGCGGGCAATCAGCCCCAGCATTTT. The genes are TRBV6-6 and TRBJ1-5; 7 bases are shared with TRBD1. There are 15 residues in the CDR3. V dropped 10 bases and J dropped 2; count of bases not matched to a gene: 11. From germline, CDR1 is MNHNY and CDR2 SVGAGI (reference sequence).

The chain uses TRBV5-1 and TRBJ2-1; TRBD1 matches 8 bases. The V gene's germline CDR1 is SGHRS and CDR2 YFSETQ. The CDR3 totals 13 residues. The J segment lost 9 bases and the V segment lost 4 bases, leaving 6 bases of the junction unmatched. The CDR3 here is CASSRDRTGEQFF. The CDR3 nucleotides are TGCGCCAGCAGCCGGGACAGGACAGGTGAGCAGTTCTTC.

V and J are TRBV5-1 and TRBJ2-1; 9 positions match TRBD1. Germline V gene data show CDR1 as SGHRS and CDR2 as YFSETQ. The CDR3 runs to 14 residues. V trimming: 9 bases; J trimming: 7 bases; junction bases outside the gene matches: 11. This CDR3 is CATSVDRGRNEQFF. DNA for the CDR3: TGCGCCACCTCAGTGGACAGGGGAAGGAATGAGCAGTTCTTC.

This sequence joins TRBV19 and TRBJ2-5; tentatively, D is TRBD2 (5 bases). Trimming shortened V by 4 bases and J by 7 bases, and 13 bases separated the two germline ends. The CDR3 has 13 amino acids. Germline V lookup: CDR1 LNHDA, CDR2 SQIVND (reference sequence). The CDR3 DNA is TGTGCCAGTAGTACCACCGGACGGGGGACCCAGTACTTC. Encoded protein: CASSTTGRGTQYF. Looking up the rest from reference TRBV19 and TRBJ2-5 gives the full variable domain: DGGITQSPKYLFRKEGQNVTLSCEQNLNHDAMYWYRQDPGQGLRLIYYSQIVNDFQKGDIAEGYSVSREKKESFPLTVTSAQKNPTAFYLCASSTTGRGTQYFGPGTRLLVL.

The chain joins TRBV10-3 to TRBJ2-5; 8 bases are a match to TRBD2. The CDR3 sequence is 13 residues long. Germline lookup yields CDR1 ENHRY and CDR2 SYGVKD. Trimming removed 7 bases from V and 1 base from J; junction bases left unmatched: 2. CDR3 in amino acids: CAITGGPQETQYF. The DNA of the CDR3 is TGTGCCATCACGGGGGGGCCCCAAGAGACCCAGTACTTC.

V and J are TRBV7-8 and TRBJ2-4, with 8 bases matching TRBD1. The V segment lost 2 bases and the J segment 4 bases; nucleotides outside the gene matches: 10. The CDR3 has 17 amino acids. CDR1 is SGHVS, CDR2 FQNEAQ, per germline. As DNA, the CDR3 is TGTGCCAGCAGCTTACCGCTTAGGACAGGGACAAAAAACATTCAGTACTTC. Encoded protein: CASSLPLRTGTKNIQYF.

The V call is TRBV7-3, the J call TRBJ2-2; D unresolved. This CDR3 has 14 amino acids. Germline lookup yields CDR1 SGHTA and CDR2 FQGTGA. Trimming took 2 bases from V and 6 from J, leaving 10 bases between them. The CDR3, as DNA: TGTGCCAGCAGCTTAGACGGCGGACCCGGGGAGCTGTTTTTT. Its protein product is CASSLDGGPGELFF.

V is TRBV2 and J is TRBJ1-2; 7 positions agree with TRBD1. The CDR3 has 15 residues. J gave up 6 bases and V 5 bases, and 12 bases lay outside the gene matches. Per germline, CDR1 SNHLY and CDR2 FYNNEI. The CDR3 DNA is TGTGCCAGCAGTCAATTGGGAACGGGACAGAATGGCTACACCTTC. This sequence encodes CASSQLGTGQNGYTF.

This clone was counted once. The chain combines TRBV15 with TRBJ1-2, with D tentatively TRBD1 (6 bases). The ends were cut back, 1 base at V and 4 bases at J, with 10 bases in the middle. CDR3 length: 14 amino acids. CDR1 is LNHNV, CDR2 YYDKDF, per germline (reference sequence). CDR3 DNA sequence: TGTGCCACCAGCAGAGCCGAACAGGGCTATGGCTACACCTTC. Protein product: CATSRAEQGYGYTF.